This T cell receptor beta chain appears in the sequencing data of a study of metastatic and nonmetastatic thyroid tumors. For the study at large: The authors compared repertoires across blood and tumor or nodule tissue from malignant and benign thyroid patients. Study outcomes and limitations: Malignant tumors reportedly showed significantly higher TCR beta diversity than benign nodules in both blood and tumor.

Each patient went into thyroid surgery without having received any treatment. Source study methods: Building a distant-metastasis classifier for papillary thyroid cancer drew on CDR3 differences across clinicopathological groups. Using MiXCR, TCRdb re-called clones from the PCR reads. TCRdb's processing, not the study's, gives the V and J calls here. The table lists about 64,000 clones, 15% to 20% of them singletons. This clone was seen ten or more times. Antigen unknown. This CDR3 has 13 amino acids. From germline, CDR1 is MNHNS and CDR2 SASEGT. V dropped 6 bases and J dropped 1 base, with 7 bases sitting between them.

This receptor was obtained from a male donor with papillary thyroid cancer or a benign thyroid nodule (not recorded which). Some clones in this sample may be carry-over from other donors' samples. The chain recombines TRBV6-1 with TRBJ1-5; a weak D match, TRBD1 (6 bases). The source material was blood. Here the CDR3 reads CASRDRSNQPQHF. The CDR3 bases are TGTGCCAGCAGAGACAGGAGCAATCAGCCCCAGCATTTT.